This is a list of T cell receptor beta chains from one sample in a study of cytomegalovirus exposure and HLA in healthy donors. The method was immunoSEQ multiplex PCR; TCRdb's version includes in-frame clones alone and lacks a portion of them. Seen here are approximately 100,000 clones, roughly four fifths observed once, and the top ten hold roughly 6%. Sequencing was performed on PBMCs. These receptors all come from a woman between 50 and 59 years old in good health and CMV-seropositive. Each CDR3 is given with its conserved first and last residue. D genes are given only for firm matches. The size entry is marked missing in some rows and otherwise reads once, few, many or a size class.

V: TRBV5-1
J: TRBJ2-3
size: -
D: -
DNA: TGCGCCAGCAGCCGCACGGGGGACCTCAGGGTAGATACGCAGTATTTT
CDR3: CASSRTGDLRVDTQYF

V: TRBV4-1
J: TRBJ1-1
size: few
D: -
DNA: TGCGCCAGCAGCCCCCGACGGGGAAACACTGAAGCTTTCTTT
CDR3: CASSPRRGNTEAFF

V: TRBV7-2
J: TRBJ1-4
size: -
D: -
DNA: TGTGCCAGCAGCTTAACACCACAACTAGGAAAACTGTTTTTT
CDR3: CASSLTPQLGKLFF

V: TRBV30
J: TRBJ1-1
size: -
D: -
DNA: TGTGCCTGGAGTGTACTGAACGTGAACACTGAAGCTTTCTTT
CDR3: CAWSVLNVNTEAFF

V: TRBV9
J: TRBJ1-1
size: once
D: -
DNA: TGTGCCAGCAGCCCCCGACAGGCTTTAGACACTGAAGCTTTCTTT
CDR3: CASSPRQALDTEAFF

V: TRBV6-1
J: TRBJ1-6
size: many
D: -
DNA: TGTGCCAGCAGCCGGACTAGCTCCTATAATTCACCCCTCCACTTT
CDR3: CASSRTSSYNSPLHF

V: TRBV4-2
J: TRBJ2-7
size: -
D: TRBD2
DNA: TGTGCCAGCAGCCAAGCAGCGGGGGAGAACTACGAGCAGTACTTC
CDR3: CASSQAAGENYEQYF

V: TRBV5-1
J: TRBJ2-2
size: -
D: -
DNA: TGCGCCAGCAGCCAGGGTGAGACCGGGGAGCTGTTTTTT
CDR3: CASSQGETGELFF

V: TRBV18
J: TRBJ2-6
size: -
D: TRBD1
DNA: TGTGCCAGCTCCCCCTTTGGTCCAGGGGGTGCATCTGGGGCCAACGTCCTGACTTTC
CDR3: CASSPFGPGGASGANVLTF

V: TRBV7-9
J: TRBJ2-3
size: -
D: TRBD2
DNA: TGTGCCAGCAGCAGGGGACTAGCGGGGCGCACAGATACGCAGTATTTT
CDR3: CASSRGLAGRTDTQYF

V: TRBV2
J: TRBJ2-5
size: -
D: TRBD2
DNA: TGTGCCAGCAGCCAGTTTACGGGGGGTTCGACCCAGTACTTC
CDR3: CASSQFTGGSTQYF

V: TRBV5-1
J: TRBJ2-2
size: -
D: TRBD1
DNA: TGCGCCAGCAGCACGACAGGGATGAGCACCGGGGAGCTGTTTTTT
CDR3: CASSTTGMSTGELFF

V: TRBV2
J: TRBJ1-1
size: -
D: TRBD1
DNA: TGTGCCAGCAGCCACTACCAGGGGGGAGAAACTGAAGCTTTCTTT
CDR3: CASSHYQGGETEAFF

V: TRBV6-6
J: TRBJ1-3
size: -
D: -
DNA: TGTGCCAGCAGTTACGCAGGGCGAAACTCTGGAAACACCATATATTTT
CDR3: CASSYAGRNSGNTIYF

V: TRBV29-1
J: TRBJ1-1
size: -
D: -
DNA: TGCAGCGTTGGCCCCAGGGTTAGTCCCTTGAACACTGAAGCTTTCTTT
CDR3: CSVGPRVSPLNTEAFF

V: TRBV5-1
J: TRBJ2-7
size: -
D: -
DNA: TGCGCCAGCAGCCCATGGATCGGGTACGAGCAGTACTTC
CDR3: CASSPWIGYEQYF

V: TRBV4-1
J: TRBJ2-2
size: -
D: -
DNA: TGCGCCAGCAGCCAAGTTGGAGGGGTCGATGGGGAGCTGTTTTTT
CDR3: CASSQVGGVDGELFF

V: TRBV7-6
J: TRBJ1-2
size: -
D: -
DNA: TGTGCCAGCAGCTTAGAACCCCTAGGCAGGGGCGATGGCTACACCTTC
CDR3: CASSLEPLGRGDGYTF

V: TRBV7-6
J: TRBJ1-1
size: -
D: -
DNA: TGTGCCAGCAGCTTATCAGTCGAGGGCACTGAAGCTTTCTTT
CDR3: CASSLSVEGTEAFF

V: TRBV7-2
J: TRBJ1-2
size: few
D: -
DNA: TGTGCCAGCAGCTTATTCGGTGGGACAAGCTACTATGGCTACACCTTC
CDR3: CASSLFGGTSYYGYTF

V: TRBV30
J: TRBJ2-3
size: -
D: -
DNA: TGTGCCTGGACGGTGAGCACAGATACGCAGTATTTT
CDR3: CAWTVSTDTQYF